The following is a T cell receptor beta chain sequence with its context. Its matching antigen is unknown. The CDR3 consists of 12 residues. The junction had 4 bases not matched to a gene; V was cut back by 6 bases and J by 5 bases. From germline, CDR1 is MNHEY and CDR2 SVGAGI. This sample was taken from a study of cytomegalovirus exposure and HLA in healthy donors. Turning to the study itself: T cells numbering around 180 million yielded some 120 million unique TCR beta sequences in an earlier analysis. Study outcomes and limitations: Cytomegalovirus association was listed for around 170 TCR beta chains.

PCR primers comprised 60 Vbeta and 13 Jbeta primers. In the authors' methods: There were about 80 million unique TCR beta chains by a later count, and 10 million to 12 million of them were shared. Only in-frame clones appear in the TCRdb table, and some are missing; sequencing was by immunoSEQ multiplex PCR. The V and J calls and clone size are taken from that table; D and trimming were inferred from the DNA. The data contain over 100,000 clones, roughly 9.1% of them singletons. The gene calls are TRBV6-5 and TRBJ2-7; 7 bases map to TRBD1. The sample was PBMCs. This sequence was found in a man in his forties in good health and CMV-seropositive. In nucleotides, the CDR3 is TGTGCCAGCAGCCTACAGGGGAACGAGCAGTACTTC. It is translated as CASSLQGNEQYF.